This TCR beta chain is drawn from a study of T-cell reconstitution after alpha-beta-depleted transplantation in children. Whole-study findings and limits: Several patients had high TCRbeta diversity at day 60; it came from surviving recipient T cells and thymic progenitors. From newly produced T cells came most of the T-cell counts and diversity one year after transplant.

Unique molecular identifiers tagged the TCRbeta library. Each CDR3 protein is one row after TCRdb ran MiXCR on the PCR reads. The table records around 670,000 distinct CDR3 sequences, over 10% of them present only once. The CDR3 consists of 16 residues. Trimming removed 3 bases at V and 5 bases at J, with 18 bases between. CDR1 and CDR2 from the germline V gene are SGHVS and FQNEAQ. This clonotype was detected only a few times. Its matching antigen is unknown. The TCR originated in a girl between 2 and 10 years old with congenital amegakaryocytic thrombocytopenia, due to receive a stem cell transplant. The genes are TRBV7-8 and TRBJ2-3, with a weak D call TRBD2 (5 bases). The sequencing here drew on PBMCs, taken before TCRalphabeta/CD19-depleted stem cell transplant. CDR3 sequence (DNA): TGTGCCAGCAGCTTCGTTCGGGGAGTAGTTAAAGATACGCAGTATTTT. Residues: CASSFVRGVVKDTQYF.